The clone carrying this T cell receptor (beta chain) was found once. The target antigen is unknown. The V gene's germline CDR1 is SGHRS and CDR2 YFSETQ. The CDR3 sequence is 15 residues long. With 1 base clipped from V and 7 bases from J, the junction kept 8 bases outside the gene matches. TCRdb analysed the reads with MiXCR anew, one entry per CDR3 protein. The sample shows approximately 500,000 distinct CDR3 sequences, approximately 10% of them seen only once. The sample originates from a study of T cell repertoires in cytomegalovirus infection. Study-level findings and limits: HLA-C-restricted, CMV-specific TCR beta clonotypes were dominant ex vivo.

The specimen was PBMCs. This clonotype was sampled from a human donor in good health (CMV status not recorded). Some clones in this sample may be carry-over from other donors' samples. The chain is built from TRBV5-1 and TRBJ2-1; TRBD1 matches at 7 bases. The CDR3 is CASSLLTGAKNEQFF. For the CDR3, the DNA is TGCGCCAGCAGCTTGCTAACAGGGGCTAAAAATGAGCAGTTCTTC.